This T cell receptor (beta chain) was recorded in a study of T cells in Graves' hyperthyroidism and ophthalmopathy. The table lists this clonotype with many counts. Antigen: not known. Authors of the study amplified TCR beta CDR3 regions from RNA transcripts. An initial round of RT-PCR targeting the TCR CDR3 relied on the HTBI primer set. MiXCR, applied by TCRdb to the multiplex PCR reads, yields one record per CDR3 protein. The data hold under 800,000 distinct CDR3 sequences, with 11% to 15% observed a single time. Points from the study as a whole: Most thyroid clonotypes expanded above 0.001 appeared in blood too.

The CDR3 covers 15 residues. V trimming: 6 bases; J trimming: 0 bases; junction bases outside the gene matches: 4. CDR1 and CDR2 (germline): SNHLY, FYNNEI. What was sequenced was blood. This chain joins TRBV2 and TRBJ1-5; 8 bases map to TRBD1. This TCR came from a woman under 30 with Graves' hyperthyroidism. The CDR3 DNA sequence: TGTGCCAGCAGCCCGACAGGGGATAGCAATCAGCCCCAGCATTTT. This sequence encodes CASSPTGDSNQPQHF.